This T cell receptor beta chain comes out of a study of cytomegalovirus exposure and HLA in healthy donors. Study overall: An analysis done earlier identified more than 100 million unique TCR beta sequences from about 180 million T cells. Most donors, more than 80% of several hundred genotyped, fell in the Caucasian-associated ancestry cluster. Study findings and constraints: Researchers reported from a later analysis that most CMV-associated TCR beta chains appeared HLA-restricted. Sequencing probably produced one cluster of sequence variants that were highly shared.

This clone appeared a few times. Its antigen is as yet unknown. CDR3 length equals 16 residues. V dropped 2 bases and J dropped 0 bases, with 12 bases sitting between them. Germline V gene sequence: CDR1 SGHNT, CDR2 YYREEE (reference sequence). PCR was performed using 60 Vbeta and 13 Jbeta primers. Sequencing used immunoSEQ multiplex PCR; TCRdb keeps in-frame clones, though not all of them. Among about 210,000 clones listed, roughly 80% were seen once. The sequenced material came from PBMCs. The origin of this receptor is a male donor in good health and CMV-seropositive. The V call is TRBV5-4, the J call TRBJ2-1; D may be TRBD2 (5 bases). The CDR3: CASSFEGGSSYNEQFF. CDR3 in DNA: TGTGCCAGCAGCTTCGAGGGCGGTAGCTCCTACAATGAGCAGTTCTTC.